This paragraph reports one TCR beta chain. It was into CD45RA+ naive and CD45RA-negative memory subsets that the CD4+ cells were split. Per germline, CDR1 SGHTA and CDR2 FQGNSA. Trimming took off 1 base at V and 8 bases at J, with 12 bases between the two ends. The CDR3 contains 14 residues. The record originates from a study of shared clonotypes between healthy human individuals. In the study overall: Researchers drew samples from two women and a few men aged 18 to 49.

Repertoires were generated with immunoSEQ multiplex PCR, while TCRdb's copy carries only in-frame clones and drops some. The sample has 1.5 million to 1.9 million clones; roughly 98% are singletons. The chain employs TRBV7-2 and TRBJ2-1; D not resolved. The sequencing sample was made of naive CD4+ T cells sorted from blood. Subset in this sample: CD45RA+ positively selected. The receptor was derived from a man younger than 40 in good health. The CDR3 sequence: CASSLGLGPDEQFF. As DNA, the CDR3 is TGTGCCAGCAGCTTAGGACTGGGCCCCGATGAGCAGTTCTTC.